The 16 T cell receptor beta chains below were found in one sample sequenced in a study of PD-L1 blockade in urothelial cancer. Profiled with immunoSEQ multiplex PCR; TCRdb holds only in-frame clones, not every one. The profile shows 55,000 to 80,000 clones, 81% of them singletons. Sample time point: pretreatment peripheral blood. This sample comprised PBMCs, obtained around atezolizumab (anti-PD-L1) treatment. The receptors originated from a man aged 65-85 years with urothelial cancer.

This clone was counted a single time. The junction departs from the called germline gene at one end, perhaps through a read error. This sequence joins TRBV19 and TRBJ1-5; perhaps TRBD1 as D (6 bases). Germline lookup yields CDR1 LNHDA and CDR2 SQIVND (reference sequence). The CDR3 totals 13 residues. The CDR3 is CASSRGQHQRQHF. The CDR3 bases are TGTGCCAGTAGTAGGGGACAACACCAGCGCCAGCATTTT.

The V gene is TRBV7-3, the J gene TRBJ1-2; weak D call: TRBD1 (6 bases). CDR1 is SGHTA, CDR2 FQGTGA, per germline. The CDR3 is made up of 13 amino acids. The V end lost 2 bases, the J end lost 3 bases, and 7 bases lay between the germline ends. The CDR3 is CASSLGGDYGYTF. The CDR3, as DNA: TGTGCCAGCAGCTTAGGGGGCGACTATGGCTACACCTTC.

This chain joins TRBV28 and TRBJ2-7; perhaps TRBD1 as D (7 bases). V dropped 5 bases and J dropped 6 bases, with 17 bases sitting between them. The germline gives CDR1 MDHEN, CDR2 SYDVKM. The CDR3 has 14 amino acids. The CDR3 reads CASSRQGLWGEQYF. Here the CDR3 DNA reads TGTGCCAGCAGTCGACAGGGACTTTGGGGCGAGCAGTACTTC. The full variable domain, rest sourced from reference TRBV28 and TRBJ2-7, is DVKVTQSSRYLVKRTGEKVFLECVQDMDHENMFWYRQDPGLGLRLIYFSYDVKMKEKGDIPEGYSVSREKKERFSLILESASTNQTSMYLCASSRQGLWGEQYFGPGTRLTVT.

V is TRBV7-6 and J is TRBJ1-1; D remains ambiguous. Germline CDR1 and CDR2: SGHVS and FNYEAQ. The CDR3 is made up of 13 amino acids. Deletions cut 4 bases from V and 0 bases from J, with 6 bases between. CDR3 amino acids: CASSSTVNTEAFF. CDR3 DNA sequence: TGTGCCAGCAGCTCGACTGTGAACACTGAAGCTTTCTTT.

This chain connects TRBV6-6 to TRBJ1-1; D is unclear. V shed 0 bases and J shed 7 bases, with 12 bases lying between them. CDR3 size: 14 residues. CDR1 MNHNY and CDR2 SVGAGI come from the germline V gene (reference sequence). CDR3 region: CASSYSTGIGEAFF. The CDR3 DNA follows: TGTGCCAGCAGTTACTCTACGGGAATTGGTGAAGCTTTCTTT.

The rearrangement joins TRBV21-1 to TRBJ2-2; the table's TRBD2 call for D was not verified on the DNA. TRBV21-1 is annotated as a pseudogene. This CDR3 spans 16 amino acids. The CDR3 reads CASSDKPTPGVGELFF. The CDR3 nucleotides are TGTGCCAGCAGCGACAAGCCAACACCCGGGGTCGGGGAGCTGTTTTTT.

This clone was observed a few times. The chain is built from TRBV29-1 and TRBJ1-1; D is perhaps TRBD1 (5 bases). This CDR3 region has 11 residues. From germline, CDR1 is SQVTM and CDR2 ANQGSEA. V was shortened by 7 bases and J by 9 bases, with 15 bases between the two germline ends. The CDR3 is CSADPAGKAFF. The CDR3 nucleotides read TGCAGCGCTGACCCCGCAGGGAAAGCTTTCTTT.

The chain links TRBV19 to TRBJ2-5; tentatively, D is TRBD1 (6 bases). Germline loops: CDR1 LNHDA, CDR2 SQIVND (reference sequence). The CDR3 length is 14 residues. Trimming pared 10 bases from V and 4 bases from J, leaving 19 bases between. CDR3 in amino acids: CATSQGGRGETQYF. The CDR3 bases are TGTGCCACCTCTCAAGGGGGAAGGGGAGAGACCCAGTACTTC.

The table lists this clone with a count of one. This chain links TRBV7-9 with TRBJ2-5; 9 bases line up with TRBD1. CDR3 length equals 15 residues. The V and J ends lost 1 base and 4 bases, in that order; junction bases with no gene match: 4. The germline V gene has CDR1 SEHNR and CDR2 FQNEAQ (reference sequence). CDR3 protein: CASSLGTGVGETQYF. The DNA for the CDR3 is TGTGCCAGCAGCTTAGGGACAGGGGTAGGAGAGACCCAGTACTTC.

This CDR3 reads CASSEYGGTGRSPLHF. The CDR3 DNA reads as TGTGCCAGCAGTGAATACGGAGGGACCGGAAGGTCACCCCTCCACTTT. The V and J genes are TRBV25-1 and TRBJ1-6; maybe TRBD1 (5 bases). The CDR3 is 16 amino acids. CDR1 MGHDK and CDR2 SYGVNS come from the germline V gene. With 0 bases removed from V and 10 bases from J, the gap between germline ends came to 16 bases.

J is TRBJ2-5 and V is TRBV5-8; TRBD2 matches 7 bases. CDR1 and CDR2 from the germline V gene are SGHTS and YDEGEE. The CDR3 spans 16 residues. The trim removed 1 base at V and 5 bases at J, leaving 11 bases unmatched. The CDR3 loop is CASSLWASGAGETQYF. The CDR3 nucleotides read TGTGCCAGCAGCTTGTGGGCTAGCGGAGCCGGGGAGACCCAGTACTTC.

This chain links TRBV2 with TRBJ1-2, with D maybe TRBD1 (6 bases). This CDR3 is 12 amino acids long. From germline, CDR1 is SNHLY and CDR2 FYNNEI. The ends were cut back, 3 bases at V and 11 bases at J, with 13 bases in the middle. CDR3 region: CASSEGHRTYTF. The CDR3 bases are TGTGCCAGCAGTGAGGGACACCGGACATACACCTTC.

This clone was detected ten times or more. This chain links TRBV19 with TRBJ2-1; D uncertain. CDR1 and CDR2 from the germline V gene are LNHDA and SQIVND (reference sequence). V was cut by 0 bases and J by 4 bases, with 16 bases left in between. The CDR3 spans 17 residues. CDR3 region: CASSIDYGGQMYNEQFF. In DNA form, the CDR3 reads TGTGCCAGTAGTATAGATTATGGTGGGCAGATGTACAATGAGCAGTTCTTC.

In its sample, this clone was seen a few times. The V and J genes are TRBV5-1 and TRBJ2-3, with 7 nucleotides matching TRBD1. The germline CDR1 and CDR2 sequences are SGHRS and YFSETQ. CDR3 length: 13 amino acids. V lost 4 bases and J lost 6; bases outside the gene matches: 5. CDR3 nucleotides: TGCGCCAGCAGCCCCGAGGGGGCGGATACGCAGTATTTT. It is translated as CASSPEGADTQYF.

This clone was found once. The chain employs TRBV25-1 and TRBJ2-7; possible D gene TRBD1, 5 bases. The CDR3 is 15 residues long. CDR1 is MGHDK, CDR2 SYGVNS, per germline. Between the trimmed V and J ends, which lost 4 bases and 0 bases, there was a span of 13 bases. The CDR3, as DNA: TGTGCCAGCAGTGCCGCAGGGAAGAGCTCCTACGAGCAGTACTTC. This sequence encodes CASSAAGKSSYEQYF.

The chain is built from TRBV25-1 and TRBJ1-4, with 11 bases identical to TRBD1. With 3 bases clipped from V and 6 bases from J, the junction kept 3 bases outside the gene matches. Per germline, CDR1 MGHDK and CDR2 SYGVNS. The CDR3 is 15 amino acids. CDR3 sequence: CASSDPGQGDEKLFF. In nucleotides, the CDR3 is TGTGCCAGCAGTGATCCGGGACAGGGGGATGAAAAACTGTTTTTT. The whole variable domain, remainder taken from reference TRBV25-1 and TRBJ1-4, is EADIYQTPRYLVIGTGKKITLECSQTMGHDKMYWYQQDPGMELHLIHYSYGVNSTEKGDLSSESTVSRIRTEHFPLTLESARPSHTSQYLCASSDPGQGDEKLFFGSGTQLSVL.